The 29 T cell receptor beta chains below were found in one sample sequenced in a study of blood T cell repertoires in COVID-19. Here immunoSEQ multiplex PCR was the method, and the copy in TCRdb shows in-frame clones only, minus some. The sample has about 68,000 clones, 83% seen once; the top ten hold around two fifths. The sequenced material came from peripheral blood. These receptors came from a man of 80 years or more with acute or convalescent COVID-19.

This clone was counted a few times. The chain combines TRBV11-2 with TRBJ1-2; 7 bases map to TRBD1. The J segment lost 8 bases and the V segment lost 5 bases, leaving 8 bases of the junction unmatched. CDR1 and CDR2 (germline): SGHAT, FQNNGV. The CDR3 is 13 residues long. The chain's CDR3 is CASSRGTANGYTF. The CDR3 nucleotides are TGTGCCAGCAGCCGTGGGACAGCAAACGGCTACACCTTC.

This sequence joins TRBV4-1 and TRBJ1-5; TRBD1 agrees at 7 bases. CDR3 size: 18 residues. After removal of 1 base from V and 0 bases from J, the junction contained 9 bases not matched to a gene. Germline-derived CDR1 and CDR2 are MGHRA and YSYEKL. The CDR3 region has the DNA TGCGCCAGCAGCCAAGTTTATCTGGGACAGAATAGCAATCAGCCCCAGCATTTT. Its protein is CASSQVYLGQNSNQPQHF.

The chain carries TRBV5-1 and TRBJ2-1; 7 bases map to TRBD2. This CDR3 is built from 17 residues. Germline loops: CDR1 SGHRS, CDR2 YFSETQ. The trim removed 0 bases at V and 6 bases at J, leaving 12 bases unmatched. In DNA, the CDR3 is TGCGCCAGCAGCTTGGACTGGCGGAGGACTAGGGGCAATGAGCAGTTCTTC. Encoded protein: CASSLDWRRTRGNEQFF.

V is TRBV7-2 and J is TRBJ2-1; 7 bases align to TRBD2. Per germline, CDR1 SGHTA and CDR2 FQGNSA. This CDR3 contains 11 residues. The trim removed 9 bases at V and 7 bases at J, leaving 3 bases unmatched. CDR3 residues: CARGTKNEQFF. The CDR3 nucleotides are TGTGCCAGGGGGACTAAAAATGAGCAGTTCTTC.

V gene TRBV6-5 combines with J gene TRBJ2-7; the D gene is possibly TRBD1 (6 bases). This CDR3 region has 15 residues. With 0 bases removed from V and 3 bases from J, the gap between germline ends came to 12 bases. Germline lookup yields CDR1 MNHEY and CDR2 SVGAGI. CDR3 residues: CASSYSLGGVYEQYF. The DNA for the CDR3 is TGTGCCAGCAGTTACTCCTTAGGGGGAGTCTACGAGCAGTACTTC.

The chain recombines TRBV29-1 with TRBJ1-2; tentatively, D is TRBD1 (5 bases). Germline CDR1 SQVTM, CDR2 ANQGSEA. This CDR3 contains 11 residues. The germline V and J ends were trimmed by 7 bases and 4 bases, with 10 bases remaining between them. The CDR3 nucleotides read TGCAGCGCAGAGCAGGGCTATGGCTACACCTTC. Its protein is CSAEQGYGYTF.

The chain links TRBV6-5 to TRBJ2-7; 8 bases match TRBD1. The length of the CDR3 is 14 residues. CDR1 and CDR2 (germline): MNHEY, SVGAGI. Trimming took 2 bases from V and 3 from J; bases not matched to a gene: 3. The CDR3 region has the DNA TGTGCCAGCAGTTACCATGACAGGGGCTACGAGCAGTACTTC. It translates to CASSYHDRGYEQYF.

This clone was seen a single time. The chain uses TRBV7-8 and TRBJ2-3, with 12 bases fitting TRBD2. This CDR3 has 18 residues. Per the germline V gene, CDR1 is SGHVS and CDR2 is FQNEAQ. J lost 2 bases, V lost 7 bases, and 13 bases had no gene match. The CDR3, as DNA: TGTGCCAGCACTCGGACTAGCGGGATCGTTTCTATCACAGATACGCAGTATTTT. This codes for CASTRTSGIVSITDTQYF.

This clone was counted ten times or more. The chain is built from TRBV5-1 and TRBJ1-2, with 10 bases lining up with TRBD1. Germline V gene sequence: CDR1 SGHRS, CDR2 YFSETQ. V shed 2 bases and J 6 bases; nucleotides not matched to a gene: 4. This CDR3 is 14 amino acids long. CDR3 coding DNA: TGCGCCAGCAGCTTTCGACAGGGGGCAGATGGCTACACCTTC. Translated, it gives CASSFRQGADGYTF.

This clone was seen a handful of times. The chain carries TRBV5-1 and TRBJ2-3; TRBD2 matches 16 bases. CDR1 and CDR2 from the germline V gene are SGHRS and YFSETQ. V gave up 3 bases and J gave up 6 bases; unmatched junction bases: 4. This CDR3 has 16 amino acids. CDR3 nucleotides: TGCGCCAGCAGCTCCGGGACTAGCGGGGGGGCGGATACGCAGTATTTT. Translated, it gives CASSSGTSGGADTQYF. The entire variable domain, with the rest obtained from reference TRBV5-1 and TRBJ2-3, is as follows: KAGVTQTPRYLIKTRGQQVTLSCSPISGHRSVSWYQQTPGQGLQFLFEYFSETQRNKGNFPGRFSGRQFSNSRSEMNVSTLELGDSALYLCASSSGTSGGADTQYFGPGTRLTVL.

V and J are TRBV6-6 and TRBJ1-6; 7 bases line up with TRBD1. This CDR3 has 15 residues. In germline, CDR1 is MNHNY, CDR2 SVGAGI (reference sequence). The J segment lost 8 bases and the V segment lost 4 bases, leaving 8 bases of the junction unmatched. The CDR3 region is CASSSPTGLDSPLHF. For the CDR3, the DNA is TGTGCCAGCAGTTCGCCGACAGGGCTCGATTCACCCCTCCACTTT.

The chain combines TRBV5-4 with TRBJ2-7, with 7 bases lining up with TRBD2. The length of the CDR3 is 17 residues. Germline CDR1 reads SGHNT; CDR2 reads YYREEE (reference sequence). The trim removed 4 bases at V and 0 bases at J, leaving 13 bases unmatched. CDR3 sequence (DNA): TGTGCCAGCAGCCAAGGGAGTGGGGCGGGGGACTCCTACGAGCAGTACTTC. Residues: CASSQGSGAGDSYEQYF.

In the case of this clone: The junction departs from germline at one end; a sequencing error may be responsible. The chain recombines TRBV28 with TRBJ2-3; the match to TRBD1 covers 8 bases. The CDR3 has 17 amino acids. From germline, CDR1 is MDHEN and CDR2 SYDVKM. The CDR3 here is CASSASGTGLATATQYF. The CDR3 nucleotides are TGTGCCAGCAGTGCTTCCGGGACAGGCCTTGCCACAGCTACGCAGTATTTT. The full variable domain, with the rest looked up from reference TRBV28 and TRBJ2-3, is DVKVTQSSRYLVKRTGEKVFLECVQDMDHENMFWYRQDPGLGLRLIYFSYDVKMKEKGDIPEGYSVSREKKERFSLILESASTNQTSMYLCASSASGTGLATATQYFGPGTRLTVL.

The rearrangement uses TRBV5-1 and TRBJ1-4; 8 bases align to TRBD1. Germline V gene data show CDR1 as SGHRS and CDR2 as YFSETQ. Trimming cost V 4 bases and J 7 bases; bases outside gene matches: 9. CDR3 length: 15 residues. The DNA for the CDR3 is TGCGCCAGCAGCCAAATGGACAGGGACGGTGAAAAACTGTTTTTT. As protein: CASSQMDRDGEKLFF.

This chain uses TRBV18 with TRBJ2-3; 7 bases match TRBD1. After removal of 3 bases from V and 0 bases from J, the junction contained 3 bases not matched to a gene. Germline CDR1 and CDR2: KGHSH and LQKENI. The CDR3 runs 15 residues. The CDR3 region is CASSPVDRSTDTQYF. The CDR3 nucleotides are TGTGCCAGCTCACCCGTGGACAGGAGCACAGATACGCAGTATTTT.

V gene TRBV4-3 combines with J gene TRBJ1-1, with D possibly matching TRBD1 (5 bases). From germline, CDR1 is LGHNA and CDR2 YSLEER. The CDR3 loop spans 13 amino acids. Trimming removed 4 bases at V and 4 bases at J, with 10 bases between. CDR3 sequence reads: CASSPGVGTEAFF. The CDR3, as DNA: TGCGCCAGCAGCCCGGGGGTTGGCACTGAAGCTTTCTTT.

CDR3 loop: CASSLGGASQPQHF. CDR3 nucleotide sequence: TGTGCCAGCAGCTTAGGGGGCGCAAGTCAGCCCCAGCATTTT. This chain connects TRBV7-6 to TRBJ1-5; D possibly corresponds to TRBD1 (5 bases). Germline V gene sequence: CDR1 SGHVS, CDR2 FNYEAQ. With 1 base removed from V and 6 bases from J, the gap between germline ends came to 10 bases. The CDR3 has 14 amino acids.

This chain links TRBV7-2 with TRBJ1-6; D gene ambiguous. From germline, CDR1 is SGHTA and CDR2 FQGNSA. Trimming cost V 1 base and J 6 bases, with 7 bases left between them. The CDR3 extends over 14 amino acids. In DNA form, the CDR3 reads TGTGCCAGCAGCTTAGGCGGAATTAATTCACCCCTCCACTTT. It yields the protein CASSLGGINSPLHF.

This clone occurred once. The CDR3 bases are TGCGCCAGGACCCCTAGCGGGGGGGTTCAAGAGACCCAGTACTTC. Protein product: CARTPSGGVQETQYF. J is TRBJ2-5 and V is TRBV10-1; 12 positions match TRBD2. The CDR3 has 15 amino acids. Germline values: CDR1 WNHNN, CDR2 SYGVQD (reference sequence). The junction had 7 bases not matched to a gene; V was cut back by 9 bases and J by 2 bases.

There are a few counts of this clone. The rearrangement uses TRBV4-3 and TRBJ1-1, with TRBD1 matching over 8 bases. The trim removed 6 bases at V and 4 bases at J, leaving 4 bases unmatched. The CDR3 is 13 amino acids. Germline loops: CDR1 LGHNA, CDR2 YSLEER. The CDR3 nucleotides read TGCGCCAGCAGTCGACAGGGGAGCACTGAAGCTTTCTTT. This translates into CASSRQGSTEAFF.

This chain joins TRBV24-1 and TRBJ2-5; 7 positions agree with TRBD1. The CDR3 length is 17 residues. With 5 bases clipped from V and 2 bases from J, the junction kept 13 bases outside the gene matches. Germline loops: CDR1 KGHDR, CDR2 SFDVKD. The CDR3 loop reads CATSGGPGTADQETQYF. The DNA of the CDR3 is TGTGCCACCAGTGGTGGTCCCGGGACAGCTGATCAAGAGACCCAGTACTTC.

This chain links TRBV7-3 with TRBJ1-1, with 9 bases fitting TRBD1. J was trimmed by 3 bases and V by 4 bases; bases with no gene match: 3. Germline CDR1 and CDR2: SGHTA and FQGTGA. The CDR3 loop spans 14 amino acids. CDR3 nucleotides: TGTGCCAGCAGCTCCGGACAGGGGTACACTGAAGCTTTCTTT. This gives the protein CASSSGQGYTEAFF.

The J gene is TRBJ2-3, the V gene TRBV18; 9 bases align to TRBD1. J gave up 1 base and V 2 bases, and 7 bases lay outside the gene matches. The CDR3 consists of 17 residues. CDR1 is KGHSH and CDR2 is LQKENI in the germline V gene. CDR3 nucleotide sequence: TGTGCCAGCTCACCATTCGGGACAGGGTTCCGCACAGATACGCAGTATTTT. Its translation is CASSPFGTGFRTDTQYF.

The rearrangement joins TRBV28 to TRBJ2-1, with 9 positions matching TRBD1. V lost 3 bases and J lost 5; bases outside the gene matches: 5. In germline, CDR1 is MDHEN, CDR2 SYDVKM. The CDR3 is made up of 15 amino acids. CDR3 amino acids: CASSFRWDRDNEQFF. The CDR3 DNA is TGTGCCAGCAGTTTCCGGTGGGACAGGGACAATGAGCAGTTCTTC.

The chain uses TRBV24-1 and TRBJ1-1; a possible D gene is TRBD1 (5 bases). Germline V gives CDR1 KGHDR, CDR2 SFDVKD. V lost 4 bases to trimming and J lost 3 bases, with 8 bases between them. The CDR3 is 13 amino acids. The CDR3 loop is CATSDRQHTEAFF. The CDR3 bases are TGTGCCACCAGTGACCGACAGCACACTGAAGCTTTCTTT.

V usage is TRBV28 and J usage is TRBJ2-3, with D possibly TRBD1 on 6 matching bases. This CDR3 has 17 amino acids. V lost 5 bases and J lost 2, with 20 bases in between. Germline CDR1 is MDHEN and CDR2 is SYDVKM. DNA for the CDR3: TGTGCCAGCAGTCCACTCCGACAGGACCACTTCACAGATACGCAGTATTTT. Protein sequence: CASSPLRQDHFTDTQYF. Filled out from reference TRBV28 and TRBJ2-3, the complete variable domain reads DVKVTQSSRYLVKRTGEKVFLECVQDMDHENMFWYRQDPGLGLRLIYFSYDVKMKEKGDIPEGYSVSREKKERFSLILESASTNQTSMYLCASSPLRQDHFTDTQYFGPGTRLTVL.

The chain carries TRBV6-5 and TRBJ2-1; TRBD1 agrees at 7 bases. The germline gives CDR1 MNHEY, CDR2 SVGAGI. The V and J ends lost 2 bases and 3 bases, in that order; junction bases with no gene match: 7. The CDR3 runs to 16 residues. The CDR3 region has the DNA TGTGCCAGCAGTTACAGCCCCACAGGGGACTACAATGAGCAGTTCTTC. Protein product: CASSYSPTGDYNEQFF.

V and J are TRBV5-1 and TRBJ1-5, with 10 bases matching TRBD1. Germline V gene sequence: CDR1 SGHRS, CDR2 YFSETQ. The CDR3 has 17 residues. V dropped 4 bases and J dropped 0; count of bases not matched to a gene: 7. The DNA of the CDR3 is TGCGCCAGCAGCCCAGGGACAGGGGAGTATAGCAATCAGCCCCAGCATTTT. Amino acids: CASSPGTGEYSNQPQHF.

This chain joins TRBV19 and TRBJ2-3; D might be TRBD1 (5 bases). Germline V gene lookup returns CDR1 LNHDA and CDR2 SQIVND (reference sequence). V lost 4 bases and J lost 1, with 12 bases in between. The CDR3 loop spans 15 amino acids. In DNA form, the CDR3 reads TGTGCCAGTAGTAATCAGGGCTTCGGCACAGATACGCAGTATTTT. Its translation is CASSNQGFGTDTQYF.